This TCR beta chain was identified in a study of cytomegalovirus exposure and HLA in healthy donors (dated by TCRdb to about 2017). With regard to the full study: An earlier analysis of some 550 of the donors reported about 250 Gb of sequence data and roughly 110 million unique TCR beta sequences from 190 million or so T cells. Approximately 330 gigabases of sequencing data and tens of millions of unique TCR sequences made up an early release that covered roughly 670 HLA-typed donors. Of the roughly 400 genotyped donors, 65% to 90% fell in the genetic ancestry cluster associated with self-reported Caucasian donors. The study aimed to test whether signatures of past pathogen exposure could be identified by cataloging public T cell receptors. Using immunosequencing, the study profiled T cell repertoires from about 620 subjects and related those repertoires to cytomegalovirus serostatus. A separate validation cohort of more than 100 different subjects was used in addition to the roughly 620-subject first cohort. To predict cytomegalovirus infection status, the study brought together high-throughput TCR immunosequencing, statistical association of individual TCRs with disease status, and machine learning. To study patterns of TCR occurrence, a later analysis re-analyzed previously published TCR beta repertoires from 550 to 800 donors and added high-resolution HLA genotyping. Rather than drawing on any new phenotypic data, the later analysis identified candidate immune exposures from TCR beta sequences and the way those sequences occurred across donors. An earlier analysis of 587 of the donors applied high-throughput TCR beta sequencing to assess whether each TCR beta V gene segment acted as functional or pseudogenic. Donor age, sex, ethnicity and CMV serostatus were compiled together with the repertoire data. A later genetic analysis used genome-wide SNP genotypes for about 55% of the 666 donors, treating that subset as a discovery cohort. All discovery cohort repertoires had been generated on a single sequencing platform. HLA typing covered class I and class II loci at four-digit resolution. Typing coverage varied by locus: 629-630 donors for A, B, C, DRB1 and DQB1; under 550 for DQA1; 600 to 610 for DPA1; roughly 450 for DPB1. A handful of DR-DQ haplotypes were handled as single units for association and clustering because linkage in the cohort was strong. Across about 370 genotyped donors of the cohort, an average of about 220,000 unique TCR beta nucleotide sequences per donor were sequenced, and roughly 18% of those sequences were non-productive.

Points on this clone: Its antigen remains undetermined. Within one base of it there is no much larger clone, and no base qualities were kept.

Library method: the immunoSEQ multiplex PCR assay. For the multiplex PCR, a mixture combining 60 forward primers for TCR Vbeta segments and 13 reverse primers for TCR Jbeta segments was used. The CDR3 region of rearranged TCR beta genes was amplified from genomic DNA by a multiplex PCR assay. Amplified TCR beta libraries were sequenced as 87-base-pair reads on the Illumina HiSeq System. In the source study's methods: In a later analysis, tens of millions of unique TCR beta chains were counted across the roughly 670 repertoires, and around 11 million of these chains were shared by at least two donors. To remove PCR and sequencing errors, raw reads were error-corrected and collapsed into unique sequences using a nearest-neighbor algorithm that merged closely related sequences. To assign V, D and J gene segments, CDR3 sequences were aligned to IMGT reference sequences. For a sequence to be retained, a match of at least six nucleotides to both a V gene segment and a J gene segment was required. A rearrangement was called productive if the CDR3 had no stop codons and remained in frame with V and J, and every other rearrangement was called non-productive. Following IMGT convention, CDR3 was defined as the stretch from the second conserved V-encoded cysteine to the conserved J-encoded phenylalanine. The earlier analysis of a few hundred of the donors excluded any sequence lacking an unambiguous match to a single V gene segment. An earlier analysis of 587 of the donors called V segments functional above 56.7% productive rearrangements and segregating when the between-donor standard deviation exceeded 5%. To diagnose cytomegalovirus status from the catalog of TCR beta chain sequences, a statistical classification framework was built. A later analysis assigned V and J genes by comparing TCR nucleotide sequences with IMGT/GENE-DB human TR gene sequences. Using the TCRdist pipeline, a later analysis assigned CDR3 sequences along with most-parsimonious VDJ recombination scenarios. A later analysis defined each TCR beta chain by its CDR3 amino acid sequence plus V-gene family, and excluded reads lacking a unique V-gene family. As a way to deal with suspected cross-contamination and a sequencing artifact, a later analysis dropped nearly 600 nucleotide sequences that were highly shared and had low generation probability. In a later analysis, a clonal expansion index for each public chain was calculated from normalized within-repertoire ranks of inferred template counts. In a later analysis, generation probabilities were computed with a VDJ recombination model fitted to out-of-frame rearrangements, and the resulting probabilities were checked against IGoR. In a later analysis, hypergeometric tests were used to score TCR-TCR, TCR-HLA and TCR-CMV co-occurrence, with a repertoire-size bias correction applied to TCR pairs. In a later analysis, false discovery rates were estimated by permuting HLA or CMV assignments 20 times. In a later analysis, co-occurring TCRs were grouped using DBSCAN, with TCRdist sequence similarity added in when clustering inside HLA-allele-positive subsets. For co-occurrence clustering, repertoires with fewer than 30,000 or more than 120,000 public chains were excluded, along with roughly 5 repertoires with anomalous nucleotide sharing. TCRdb obtained this table from immuneACCESS and retained in-frame rearrangements with V and J assigned. These tables miss some clones; where compared with another copy, unresolved V genes account for less than half of the shortfall, and the remainder is unexplained. The V and J calls and clone size come from that table; D and trimming were worked out from the DNA. The sample data list 150,000 to 200,000 clones, and roughly 84% of these were observed just once. The top ten clonotypes cover 0.2% to 0.3% of the sample.

Points the paper makes about the study in general: The study listed 164 TCR beta chains as associated with cytomegalovirus. In an earlier analysis of about 550 of the donors, most TCR beta V segments were observed in productive rearrangements about 90% or about 30% of the time, broadly matching IMGT annotations. A group of highly shared sequence variants was considered likely to be a technical artifact of the sequencing pipeline. In a later analysis, the rate of TCR association differed among HLA loci, with DRB1 alleles having the most associated TCRs and HLA-C alleles having the fewest. Because some donors lacked HLA typing at each locus, the association tests relied only on the typed subset. Some IMGT-functional V segments, including TRBV6-2 and TRBV6-3, could not be told apart with the 87-base-pair reads, so those segments were excluded. The classifier was reported to diagnose cytomegalovirus status with high specificity and sensitivity in both the original and validation cohorts. According to a later analysis, most CMV-associated TCR beta chains appeared to be HLA-restricted, and the HLA associations seemed to be driven largely by CMV exposure. In this cohort, only TCR beta chains were sequenced, and detectable features were limited by the absence of alpha or paired-chain data. A later analysis associated about 17,000 TCR beta sequences with specific HLA alleles at a false discovery rate of 0.05. Compared with equally common non-associated chains, HLA-associated TCR beta chains in a later analysis were more clonally expanded and had lower generation probabilities. In a later genetic analysis, fewer N-insertions in productive TCRs were reported among donors in an Asian-associated ancestry cluster than the roughly 640-donor mean. Linkage disequilibrium might explain the correlated functional status among segregating V segments, but an unknown experimental factor could not be ruled out. When HLA alleles, especially DR and DQ, strongly co-occurred, attributing TCR associations to individual alleles was difficult. For the cohort, immune exposure information was limited to CMV serostatus. According to the authors, the approach could potentially be generalized to other disease states and immunological phenotypes. In vitro tests confirmed that a few of the cytomegalovirus-associated TCR beta chains recognize cytomegalovirus antigens. Because counts were too low, roughly 18 rarely observed V segments, including chromosome 9 orphons, were left out of the earlier analysis of approximately 500 of the donors. Most TCR sequences were seen in very few donors, while some public TCRs were found in many individuals. According to a later analysis, parvovirus B19, influenza, CMV and Epstein-Barr virus appeared linked to several top co-occurrence clusters. V-gene and J-gene trimming of TCR beta chains was associated with a missense DCLRE1C variant in a later genetic analysis, and the association was replicated in an independent cohort. A further reported finding was that TCR beta sequences accurately predicted the HLA-A and HLA-B alleles for most subjects in the first cohort. The presence/absence analyses assumed that sequencing depth was roughly uniform across donors, and that assumption may not be true.

The germline ends are 12 bases apart after V is trimmed by 1 base and J by 0 bases. The CDR3 has 16 amino acids, counting the end cysteine and phenylalanine. Kept here is only the CDR3 DNA, which spans 48 bases and is read in frame from base 1. For CDR1 and CDR2, the germline V gene lists SGHTA and FQGNSA. The cohort consisted of 666 healthy bone marrow donors. All cohort members were sampled while nominally healthy, although unrecorded immune exposures were likely present. The donor was CMV seronegative and belonged to the group of 352 seronegative cohort members. A peripheral blood sample was provided by each donor, and peripheral blood mononuclear cells were used for TCR beta sequencing. The Qiagen DNeasy Blood Extraction Kit was used to extract genomic DNA from the blood cell samples.

Specimen: PBMCs. The sequence links TRBV7-2 to TRBJ1-1; the D gene cannot be named for sure. The sequence was obtained from a girl under three years old in good health and CMV-seronegative. The CDR3 protein: CASSLGRAQLNTEAFF. The DNA sequence is as follows: TGTGCCAGCAGCTTAGGGAGAGCTCAATTGAACACTGAAGCTTTCTTT.